This is a list of T cell receptor beta chains from one sample in a study of shared clonotypes between healthy human individuals. Data came from immunoSEQ multiplex PCR; TCRdb stores just in-frame clones and leaves some out. The sample carries roughly 2 million clones, approximately 96% recorded once. The sample taken for sequencing was naive CD4+ T cells sorted from blood. The receptors shown here come from a man aged 18 to 30 in good health. The CDR3 runs from the conserved cysteine through the conserved F or W.

V gene	J gene	CDR3 protein
TRBV5-1	TRBJ2-3	CASSFGGSTDTQYF
TRBV29-1	TRBJ2-2	CSARPGGGTGELFF
TRBV5-4	TRBJ1-3	CASSSGQHSGNTIYF
TRBV19	TRBJ2-3	CASSPGGDTQYF
TRBV6-1	TRBJ2-3	CASSEASGRGAQYF
TRBV5-4	TRBJ2-1	CASSVGAGGPYNEQFF
TRBV2	TRBJ2-2	CASRRVGELFF
TRBV9	TRBJ2-3	CASSTQAGAVADTQYF
TRBV18	TRBJ2-7	CASSPSSYEQYF
TRBV5-1	TRBJ2-7	CASSSGGASYEQYF
TRBV5-6	TRBJ2-5	CASSPQGRETQYF
TRBV5-5	TRBJ2-7	CASSLALARAYEQYF
TRBV7-8	TRBJ1-5	CASSLGGNRPQPQHF
TRBV7-9	TRBJ2-1	CASELGRGILNNEQFF
TRBV28	TRBJ2-3	CASSPGLPRTDTQYF
TRBV29-1	TRBJ1-2	CSVEEEQGARGYTF
TRBV6-1	TRBJ1-6	CASTPGQGYLPLHF
TRBV7-2	TRBJ2-7	CASSLGPPYEQYF
TRBV19	TRBJ1-2	CASTPDRNNYGYTF
TRBV28	TRBJ2-7	CASSFSGRASYEQYF
TRBV9	TRBJ1-2	CASSPGQGGYGYTF
TRBV9	TRBJ2-2	CASSVVGQGSGELFF
TRBV19	TRBJ1-5	CASSIAGQGGQPQHF
TRBV10-1	TRBJ1-1	CASSRDRNTEAFF
TRBV6-6	TRBJ1-6	CASSPAGHNNSPLHF
TRBV5-1	TRBJ2-6	CASSVSGRASGANVLTF
TRBV14	TRBJ2-5	CASSQDRPSEETQYF
TRBV7-8	TRBJ1-6	CASSTGQGLNSPLHF
TRBV10-3	TRBJ1-2	CAISGHEDGYTF
TRBV5-4	TRBJ1-6	CASRPGQRNSPLHF
TRBV18	TRBJ1-6	CASSPVAFNSPLHF
TRBV21-1	TRBJ2-5	CASSKARETQYF
TRBV4-2	TRBJ2-1	CASTRGASYNEQFF
TRBV6-5	TRBJ2-3	CASTRAGGGDTQYF
TRBV5-6	TRBJ1-4	CASSPDRGLPNEKLFF
TRBV7-9	TRBJ1-2	CASSSVDPPYGYTF
TRBV18	TRBJ2-5	CASSPRTGAETQYF
TRBV11-2	TRBJ2-7	CASSFPPSGSSYEQYF
TRBV30	TRBJ2-7	CAWSVVPYEQYF